This is a list of T cell receptor beta chains from one sample in a study of identical twins. TCRdb ran MiXCR on the 5' RACE reads and lists one entry per CDR3 protein. The sample carries some 500,000 distinct CDR3 sequences, roughly 9.9% recorded once. The same sample was also used in a study of yellow fever vaccine responses in identical twins.

Sequencing was carried out using PBMCs. The receptors stem from a woman between 18 and 29 years old in good health. The CDR3 runs from the conserved cysteine through the conserved F or W. Each record gives: D gene, clone size, J gene, V gene, CDR3 DNA, CDR3 protein. A D gene is named only where the DNA matches it firmly. Size tells how often a clone was seen (once, few, many) or the class of an expanded clone, and some rows leave it out.

TRBD1 | many | TRBJ2-1 | TRBV6-2/TRBV6-3 | TGTGCCAGCAGTTACTCCCCACCAGGGGGTGTTTACAATGAGCAGTTCTTC | CASSYSPPGGVYNEQFF
. | . | TRBJ2-1 | TRBV7-2 | TGTGCCAGCAGTTTTTACCCTGGACAGAGGGCCTACAATGAGCAGTTCTTC | CASSFYPGQRAYNEQFF
TRBD1 | few | TRBJ1-1 | TRBV7-9 | TGTGCCAGCAGCTTTACAGGGGGTCACACTGAAGCTTTCTTT | CASSFTGGHTEAFF
TRBD2 | few | TRBJ2-2 | TRBV6-5 | TGTGCCAGCAGTTACTCGAGTGGGGGACTAGCGGTTACCGGGGAGCTGTTTTTT | CASSYSSGGLAVTGELFF
TRBD2 | . | TRBJ2-1 | TRBV20-1 | TGCAGTGCTATCTCCAGGACTAGCGGGGGGGCCAGGATGATGGATGAGCAGTTCTTC | CSAISRTSGGARMMDEQFF
TRBD2 | . | TRBJ2-2 | TRBV3-1 | TGTGCCAGCAGCCACCCTAGCGGGAACGTAATTGGGGAGCTGTTTTTT | CASSHPSGNVIGELFF
TRBD1 | . | TRBJ2-3 | TRBV15 | TGTGCCACCAGCAGAGGGACAGGGCACAGCACAGATACGCAGTATTTT | CATSRGTGHSTDTQYF
TRBD1 | many | TRBJ2-3 | TRBV20-1 | TGCAGTGCTAGAGACGCGACAGGGAAGGAGGGCACAGATACGCAGTATTTT | CSARDATGKEGTDTQYF
. | few | TRBJ2-7 | TRBV24-1 | TGTGCCACCAGTGATCCCGGGAGCAGTAACGAGCAGTACTTC | CATSDPGSSNEQYF
. | few | TRBJ2-7 | TRBV7-2 | TGTGCCAGCAGCTTACGGGGACTCGACAGGTACTTC | CASSLRGLDRYF
TRBD2 | . | TRBJ2-1 | TRBV4-3 | TGCGCCAGCAGCCAAGAGAGTGGACTAGCGGGAGTGAGTGAGCAGTTCTTC | CASSQESGLAGVSEQFF
TRBD2 | few | TRBJ2-1 | TRBV20-1 | TGCAGTGCTAGAGATCCAGGGACTAGCGGTTACAATGAGCAGTTCTTC | CSARDPGTSGYNEQFF
. | few | TRBJ1-5 | TRBV6-5 | TGTGCCAGCAGTTACGGACAGTCTAACAATCAGCCCCAGCATTTT | CASSYGQSNNQPQHF
. | few | TRBJ2-7 | TRBV19 | TGTGCCAGTAGTGTCGGACAGTTCTCCTACGAGCAGTACTTC | CASSVGQFSYEQYF
. | few | TRBJ2-1 | TRBV7-2 | TGTGCCAGCAGCTTTCGACAAGGCCCTAACAATGAGCAGTTCTTC | CASSFRQGPNNEQFF
. | . | TRBJ2-5 | TRBV10-3 | TGTGCCATCAGTGAGGGTTATAGGCAGGACCAAGAGACCCAGTACTTC | CAISEGYRQDQETQYF
. | . | TRBJ2-3 | TRBV7-9 | TGTGCCAGCAGCCCCCCGGCACCGGGTGATACGCAGTATTTT | CASSPPAPGDTQYF
TRBD1 | . | TRBJ2-4 | TRBV28 | TGTGCCACACAACCCGGGGACAGAAGGGGAAAAGACATTCAGTACTTC | CATQPGDRRGKDIQYF
TRBD1 | many | TRBJ2-7 | TRBV13 | TGTGCCAGCAGCCGGGACAGGGGGCTCTACGAGCAGTACTTC | CASSRDRGLYEQYF
TRBD2 | . | TRBJ2-1 | TRBV4-1 | TGCGCCAGCAGCCAGGGACTAGCGGCCAATGAGCAGTTCTTC | CASSQGLAANEQFF
. | many | TRBJ2-5 | TRBV4-3 | TGCGCCAGCAGCCAAGACCGGATCCAGGGCCAAGAGACCCAGTACTTC | CASSQDRIQGQETQYF
. | . | TRBJ2-7 | TRBV7-8 | TGTGCCAGCAGCGCCAACTCGTTGGGACGGGCTGACGAGCAGTACTTC | CASSANSLGRADEQYF
. | many | TRBJ2-5 | TRBV2 | TGTGCCAGCAGTGCTAATCCCCAAGAGACCCAGTACTTC | CASSANPQETQYF
. | . | TRBJ2-3 | TRBV5-1 | TGCGCCAGCAGCTCCCTGGGAGCGGCTAGCACAGATACGCAGTATTTT | CASSSLGAASTDTQYF
TRBD1 | . | TRBJ2-6 | TRBV7-6 | TGTGCCAGCAGCTTAGCTGGGGACAGGGGTCCCCTCTCTGGGGCCAACGTCCTGACTTTC | CASSLAGDRGPLSGANVLTF
. | . | TRBJ2-7 | TRBV3-1 | TGTGCCAGCAAGTTGGGGGGGGCCAACGAGCAGTACTTC | CASKLGGANEQYF
. | . | TRBJ2-2 | TRBV3-1 | TGTGCCAGCAGCCAAGTAATCGGTTTGAACACCGGGGAGCTGTTTTTT | CASSQVIGLNTGELFF
TRBD2 | few | TRBJ2-5 | TRBV20-1 | TGCAGCCCTCTCCTCGGGGCGGGAGGTGAGACCCAGTACTTC | CSPLLGAGGETQYF
. | few | TRBJ2-7 | TRBV10-3 | TGTGCCATCAGTGAGTCGATCGGTTACGAGCAGTACTTC | CAISESIGYEQYF
. | . | TRBJ2-1 | TRBV11-2 | TGTGCCAGCGCAGGGGGGAGTAATGAGCAGTTCTTC | CASAGGSNEQFF
. | . | TRBJ2-7 | TRBV20-1 | TGCAGTTCCAAGGAAACCGGGAGCTACGAGCAGTACTTC | CSSKETGSYEQYF
. | . | TRBJ1-1 | TRBV4-3 | TGCGCCAGCAGCCAAGATCCCGGACAGAGGAACACTGAAGCTTTCTTT | CASSQDPGQRNTEAFF
. | many | TRBJ2-6 | TRBV4-1 | TGCGCCAGCAGCCACCTCTTAAAGAAAACGGCATCTGGGGCCAACGTCCTGACTTTC | CASSHLLKKTASGANVLTF
. | few | TRBJ2-2 | TRBV12-3/TRBV12-4 | TGTGCCAGCAGTTTACTTGGGGAAACCGGGGAGCTGTTTTTT | CASSLLGETGELFF
. | . | TRBJ2-7 | TRBV7-9 | TGTGCCAGCAGCCATGGGCTCGCGGGGCTGTACGAGCAGTACTTC | CASSHGLAGLYEQYF
TRBD1 | few | TRBJ2-7 | TRBV12-3/TRBV12-4 | TGTGCCAGCAGTTCTTTCCGGGACAGGGGGCATCCGTACGAGCAGTACTTC | CASSSFRDRGHPYEQYF
. | many | TRBJ1-2 | TRBV28 | TGTGCCAGCAGTTCACAGGGTTACTATGGCTACACCTTC | CASSSQGYYGYTF
TRBD2 | . | TRBJ2-2 | TRBV12-3/TRBV12-4 | TGTGCCAGCAGTTCCGCGGGGGGGCCCACCGGGGAGCTGTTTTTT | CASSSAGGPTGELFF